This T cell receptor (beta chain) was identified in a study of CD4 T cells in relation to SARS-CoV-2 and coronaviruses. Study results and limitations: In approximately 71% of donors, memory CD4+ clonotypes crossrecognized SARS-CoV-2 and at least one common cold coronavirus spike. The assay detects memory recall responses, not culture-primed primary responses.

Deep TCR-beta sequencing used DNA from uncultured naive and memory CD4+ T cells. Profiling relied on immunoSEQ multiplex PCR, and the TCRdb table lists in-frame clones only, not all of them. The table includes more than 50,000 clones, roughly 89% detected once. Concerning this clone itself: Its antigen is not identified.

The unexposed donors gave CD4+ T cells in 2011-2018, prior to COVID-19. Deletions cut 0 bases from V and 1 base from J, with 15 bases between. The CDR3 runs 17 residues. V gene TRBV5-7 combines with J gene TRBJ2-3; D ambiguous. TRBV5-7 is noted as an ORF with a role that remains uncertain. Sequenced input: memory CD4+ T cells from PBMCs. The clonotype was recovered from a human donor in good health. DNA for the CDR3: TGTGCCAGCAGCTTGGCCCGCGAGTCCCTAGGCACAGATACGCAGTATTTT. Its protein product is CASSLARESLGTDTQYF.